Listed here is a single TCR beta chain. The antigen is unknown. This entry is derived from a study of CD8+CD57+ T cells in acquired aplastic anemia. Study-wide context: Mean yield of DNA from sorted CD4+ and CD8+ cells was 3 to 3.5 ug.

Germline CDR1 reads SGHAT; CDR2 reads FQDESV (reference sequence). The CDR3 loop spans 14 amino acids. V was trimmed by 5 bases and J by 4 bases, leaving 12 bases between them. Points from the study as a whole: CD8+ Simpson's diversity showed no significant patient-control difference. Under 35 was the count of CD8+ CDR3 sequences that patients shared with controls.

Profiling of TCR beta VDJ combinations and CDR3 sequences used genomic DNA as template. TCRdb itself ran the reads through MiXCR, one entry per CDR3 protein. The profile shows approximately 190,000 distinct CDR3 sequences, about three fifths of them singletons. The sequencing sample was made of sorted CD4+, CD8+, or CD8+CD57+ T cells (not recorded which) from PBMCs. The chain combines TRBV11-1 with TRBJ1-3; D possibly corresponds to TRBD1 (6 bases). The sequence derives from a human donor with severe aplastic anemia or a healthy control (not recorded which). Here the CDR3 reads CASSLQGLGNTIYF. CDR3 DNA: TGTGCCAGCAGCCTACAGGGTTTGGGAAACACCATATATTTT.